A selection of T cell receptor beta chains follows, all from one sample in a study of beta chain features in type 1 diabetes. TCRdb keeps only in-frame clones here, not all; method: immunoSEQ multiplex PCR. Of about 900,000 clones in the sample, about a sixth were seen once. Sequenced: naive CD4+ T cells from blood. The receptors shown here come from a woman in her late teens or twenties in good health. CDR3s include the opening cysteine and the closing phenylalanine or tryptophan. The order of the fields is D gene, clone size, J gene, V gene, CDR3 DNA, CDR3 protein. The D gene is left open where the match is weak. Only some rows state a clone size, as once, few, many or a class for expanded clones.

d_call: NA; clone_size: NA; j_call: TRBJ2-5; v_call: TRBV7-2; cdr3_nt: TGTGCCAGCAGCCCGAGGGAGACCCAGTACTTC; cdr3_aa: CASSPRETQYF
d_call: TRBD2; clone_size: NA; j_call: TRBJ2-4; v_call: TRBV6-1; cdr3_nt: TGTGCCAGCAGACTTAGCGGGAATGCCAAAAACATTCAGTACTTC; cdr3_aa: CASRLSGNAKNIQYF
d_call: NA; clone_size: NA; j_call: TRBJ2-5; v_call: TRBV27; cdr3_nt: TGTGCCAGCAGCAAAGCGGAGGGACAGACACGTGGGACCCAGTACTTC; cdr3_aa: CASSKAEGQTRGTQYF
d_call: TRBD1; clone_size: NA; j_call: TRBJ2-7; v_call: TRBV7-2; cdr3_nt: TGTGCCAGCAGCCCCGGTCGGACAGGAACCTACGAGCAGTACTTC; cdr3_aa: CASSPGRTGTYEQYF
d_call: TRBD1; clone_size: few; j_call: TRBJ2-7; v_call: TRBV18; cdr3_nt: TGTGCCAGCTCAAGGACAGGGGTTTATGGCGAGCAGTACTTC; cdr3_aa: CASSRTGVYGEQYF
d_call: TRBD1; clone_size: NA; j_call: TRBJ1-2; v_call: TRBV15; cdr3_nt: TGTGCCACCAGCAGAGTATTGGGCCGGGGACAGGGCTCCCCGGTATCCTATGGCTACACCTTC; cdr3_aa: CATSRVLGRGQGSPVSYGYTF
d_call: TRBD1; clone_size: NA; j_call: TRBJ1-4; v_call: TRBV7-6; cdr3_nt: TGTGCCAGCAGCTTATGGGGACAGCCTAATGAAAAACTGTTTTTT; cdr3_aa: CASSLWGQPNEKLFF
d_call: NA; clone_size: few; j_call: TRBJ2-3; v_call: TRBV28; cdr3_nt: TGTGCCAGCAGTGAGGGGAATACAGATACGCAGTATTTT; cdr3_aa: CASSEGNTDTQYF
d_call: NA; clone_size: few; j_call: TRBJ2-3; v_call: TRBV7-9; cdr3_nt: TGTGCCAGCAGCTTGCAGAGTACTGTAGATACGCAGTATTTT; cdr3_aa: CASSLQSTVDTQYF
d_call: NA; clone_size: few; j_call: TRBJ1-1; v_call: TRBV28; cdr3_nt: TGTGCCAGCAGTTCTAGGCCGGAAGCTTTCTTT; cdr3_aa: CASSSRPEAFF
d_call: TRBD2; clone_size: NA; j_call: TRBJ2-5; v_call: TRBV5-4; cdr3_nt: TGTGCCAGCAGCTTGTGGATTGAAGCGGGAGTCTCGGAGACCCAGTACTTC; cdr3_aa: CASSLWIEAGVSETQYF
d_call: NA; clone_size: NA; j_call: TRBJ1-5; v_call: TRBV6-1; cdr3_nt: TGTGCCAGCAGTGAGTGGCAGCAGAACAATCAGCCCCAGCATTTT; cdr3_aa: CASSEWQQNNQPQHF
d_call: NA; clone_size: NA; j_call: TRBJ1-5; v_call: TRBV10-3; cdr3_nt: TGTGCCATCAGTGAATTAGACCGTCAGCCCCAGCATTTT; cdr3_aa: CAISELDRQPQHF
d_call: NA; clone_size: NA; j_call: TRBJ2-7; v_call: TRBV2; cdr3_nt: TGTGCCAGCAGTGAATCGCCCGCGGGGGAGCAGTACTTC; cdr3_aa: CASSESPAGEQYF
d_call: NA; clone_size: NA; j_call: TRBJ2-5; v_call: TRBV27; cdr3_nt: TGTGCCAGCAGTCCCCGGCCCTCCCAAGAGACCCAGTACTTC; cdr3_aa: CASSPRPSQETQYF
d_call: NA; clone_size: few; j_call: TRBJ1-4; v_call: TRBV27; cdr3_nt: TGTGCCAGCAGAAGAAGGGGGGTCGGGGTTGAAAAACTGTTTTTT; cdr3_aa: CASRRRGVGVEKLFF
d_call: TRBD1; clone_size: few; j_call: TRBJ2-1; v_call: TRBV11-2; cdr3_nt: TGTGCCAGCAGCTTGGACAGGATCGATGAGCAGTTCTTC; cdr3_aa: CASSLDRIDEQFF
d_call: NA; clone_size: NA; j_call: TRBJ1-1; v_call: TRBV10-3; cdr3_nt: TGTGCCATCAGTGAATCCCCGGACAGATTTGAAGCTTTCTTT; cdr3_aa: CAISESPDRFEAFF
d_call: TRBD1; clone_size: few; j_call: TRBJ2-1; v_call: TRBV14; cdr3_nt: TGTGCCAGCAGCCAAGTAGCCGGGACAGGGGGCTACAATGAGCAGTTCTTC; cdr3_aa: CASSQVAGTGGYNEQFF
d_call: NA; clone_size: NA; j_call: TRBJ2-7; v_call: TRBV15; cdr3_nt: TGTGCCACCAGCAGGAACACGGGGGAGCAGTACTTC; cdr3_aa: CATSRNTGEQYF
d_call: TRBD1; clone_size: NA; j_call: TRBJ1-5; v_call: TRBV18; cdr3_nt: TGTGCCAGCTCACCTGGGACAGTTGATCAGCCCCAGCATTTT; cdr3_aa: CASSPGTVDQPQHF
d_call: NA; clone_size: few; j_call: TRBJ2-3; v_call: TRBV7-3; cdr3_nt: TGTGCCAGCAGCTTAGCAGGCCCGACAGATACGCAGTATTTT; cdr3_aa: CASSLAGPTDTQYF
d_call: NA; clone_size: few; j_call: TRBJ2-7; v_call: TRBV7-2; cdr3_nt: TGTGCCAGCAGCTTCGCGGTAGTCTCCTACGAGCAGTACTTC; cdr3_aa: CASSFAVVSYEQYF
d_call: NA; clone_size: NA; j_call: TRBJ1-4; v_call: TRBV27; cdr3_nt: TGTGCCAGCAGTTTAATGGACGGACGCGTTCGAAAACTGTTTTTT; cdr3_aa: CASSLMDGRVRKLFF
d_call: TRBD1; clone_size: NA; j_call: TRBJ1-2; v_call: TRBV27; cdr3_nt: TGTGCCAGCAGGGAGTCCGGGACAGGGACCGTCGGCTACACCTTC; cdr3_aa: CASRESGTGTVGYTF